Reported below is one T cell receptor beta chain. The antigen is unknown. The V and J ends lost 5 bases and 0 bases respectively, with 11 bases between them. CDR3 length: 16 residues. CDR1 and CDR2 from the germline V gene are LNHNV and YYDKDF (reference sequence). The data were obtained in a study of T cell responses to AZD1222 COVID-19 vaccine. General study results and limits: CD4 TCRs covered the whole spike, strongest at regions 160-218 and 743-854. Targeting of unmutated variant regions was reportedly seen in nearly half of spike-specific TCRs. Donors were mostly white British, more females; clonal diversity possibly underestimated.

Produced via immunoSEQ multiplex PCR; TCRdb's table is partial and in-frame only. This sample has 110,000 or so clones, with around 90% found just once. This sequence originates from an adult in good health. The sequenced sample was peripheral blood, obtained on day 0 of MenACWY control vaccination. The J gene is TRBJ1-6, the V gene TRBV15; no firm D call. In DNA, the CDR3 is TGTGCCACCAGCCCCGTGGGGAGCTCCTATAATTCACCCCTCCACTTT. Translation: CATSPVGSSYNSPLHF.